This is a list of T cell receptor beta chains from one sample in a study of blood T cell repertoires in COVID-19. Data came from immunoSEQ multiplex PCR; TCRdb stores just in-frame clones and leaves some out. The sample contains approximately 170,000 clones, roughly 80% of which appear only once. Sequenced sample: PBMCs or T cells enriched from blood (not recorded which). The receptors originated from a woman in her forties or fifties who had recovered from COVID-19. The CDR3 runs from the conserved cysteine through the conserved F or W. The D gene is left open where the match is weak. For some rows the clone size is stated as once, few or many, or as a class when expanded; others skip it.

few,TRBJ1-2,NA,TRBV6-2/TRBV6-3,TGTGCCAGCAGTAGTTTCTCCGGTCGTGTCTATGGCTACACCTTC,CASSSFSGRVYGYTF
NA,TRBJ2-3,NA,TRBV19,TGTGCCAGTGACGCCGGGTGGGATACGCAGTATTTT,CASDAGWDTQYF
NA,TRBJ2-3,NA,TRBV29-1,TGCAGCGCCGGTCAAAGGGGGAGCACAGATACGCAGTATTTT,CSAGQRGSTDTQYF
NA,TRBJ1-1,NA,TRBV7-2,TGTGCCAGCAGCCTCCTAGATGGGAGCATTAAAGCTTTCTTT,CASSLLDGSIKAFF
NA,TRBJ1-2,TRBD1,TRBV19,TGTGCCAGTAGTTCCCCGACAGGGGTATTTTCTCACTATGGCTACACCTTC,CASSSPTGVFSHYGYTF
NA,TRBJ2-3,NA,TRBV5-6,TGTGCCAGCAGCCCGAGATTCACAGATACGCAGTATTTT,CASSPRFTDTQYF
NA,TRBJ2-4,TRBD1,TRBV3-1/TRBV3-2,TGTGCCAGCAGCCAAGAGTCGGGACAGGGAAGGGGCATTCAGTACTTC,CASSQESGQGRGIQYF
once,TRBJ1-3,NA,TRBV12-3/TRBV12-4,TGTGCCAGCAGCCTGGGGGCTAACACCATATATTTT,CASSLGANTIYF
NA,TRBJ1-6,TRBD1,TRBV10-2,TGCGCCAGCAGTGAGTCGATCTCAGGGGGAGGTAATTCACCCCTCCACTTT,CASSESISGGGNSPLHF
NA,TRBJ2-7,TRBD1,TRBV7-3,TGTGCCAGCAGCCCCACCGGGACAGGAGTCACCTACGAGCAGTACTTC,CASSPTGTGVTYEQYF
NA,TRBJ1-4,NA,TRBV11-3,TGTGCCAGCAGCTTAGGACGGACAGCCACAACTAATGAAAAACTGTTTTTT,CASSLGRTATTNEKLFF
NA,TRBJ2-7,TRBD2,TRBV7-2,TGTGCCAGCAGCTCCTCTGGCGGGGGGGACTACGAGCAGTACTTC,CASSSSGGGDYEQYF
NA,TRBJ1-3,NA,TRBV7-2,TGTGCCAGCAGCCCAAGACAGGCTCTAAACACCATATATTTT,CASSPRQALNTIYF
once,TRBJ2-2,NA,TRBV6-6,TGTGCCAGCAGTTGGGGCTACAGGGAGACCGGGGAGCTGTTTTTT,CASSWGYRETGELFF
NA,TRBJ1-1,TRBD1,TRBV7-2,TGTGCCAGCAGCGCTTTGGGACAGTGGGGCACTGAAGCTTTCTTT,CASSALGQWGTEAFF
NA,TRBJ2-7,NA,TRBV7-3,TGTGCCAGCAGCTTAGGTGCTCAGTACGACGAGCAGTACTTC,CASSLGAQYDEQYF
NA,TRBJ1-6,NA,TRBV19,TGTGCCAGTAGTATTGAACAGGTGAAGGGATCACCCCTCCACTTT,CASSIEQVKGSPLHF
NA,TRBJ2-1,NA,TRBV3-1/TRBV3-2,TGTGCCAGCAGCCTACTAGCCGGCAGGAATGAGCAGTTCTTC,CASSLLAGRNEQFF
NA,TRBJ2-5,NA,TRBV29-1,TGCAGCGTTGAAGTCTTTCCCCAGTACTTC,CSVEVFPQYF
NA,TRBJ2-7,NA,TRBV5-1,TGCGCCAGCAGCGAGACAGACTTGAACGAGCAGTACTTC,CASSETDLNEQYF
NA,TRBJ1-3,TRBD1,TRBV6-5,TGTGCCAGCAGCCGACAGGGGGCATTTGGAAACACCATATATTTT,CASSRQGAFGNTIYF
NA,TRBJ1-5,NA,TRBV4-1,TGCGCCAGCAGCCAAGGGACGGGGGTTGGCAATCAGCCCCAGCATTTT,CASSQGTGVGNQPQHF
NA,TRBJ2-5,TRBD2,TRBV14,TGTGCCAGCAGCCAATTACTAGCGGGCACAAAACCTTACTTC,CASSQLLAGTKPYF
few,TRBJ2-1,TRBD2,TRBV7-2,TGTGCCAGCAGGGGGACAGCGGGGGGACCTGGTGGGGAGCAGTTCTTC,CASRGTAGGPGGEQFF
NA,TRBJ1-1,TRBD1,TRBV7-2,TGTGCCAGCAGCTTAGTTCGGGGACAGGCAAGAGCTTTCTTT,CASSLVRGQARAFF
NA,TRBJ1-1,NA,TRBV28,TGTGCCAGCATGTCAGGGCGCCGCACTGAAGCTTTCTTT,CASMSGRRTEAFF
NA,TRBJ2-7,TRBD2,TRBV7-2,TGTGCCAGCAGGTTTAGCGGGGCCGGGGCCTACGAGCAGTACTTC,CASRFSGAGAYEQYF
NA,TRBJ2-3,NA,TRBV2,TGTGCCAGCAGCCGAGGGAGGTCCGCTAGCACAGATACGCAGTATTTT,CASSRGRSASTDTQYF
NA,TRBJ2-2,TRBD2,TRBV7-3,TGTGCCAGCAGCTTTCGGCTAGCGGGAGGGACCGGGGAGCTGTTTTTT,CASSFRLAGGTGELFF
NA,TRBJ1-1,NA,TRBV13,TGTGCCAGCAGCTTAGATATGGGGGCGAGCACTGAAGCTTTCTTT,CASSLDMGASTEAFF
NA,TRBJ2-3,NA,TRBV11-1,TGTGCCAGCAGCTTAGGCCGGAGGATTAGCACAGATACGCAGTATTTT,CASSLGRRISTDTQYF
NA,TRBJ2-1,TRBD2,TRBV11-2,TGTGCCAGCAGTTCGCTAGCGGGAGCGGGTGGTGAGCAGTTCTTC,CASSSLAGAGGEQFF
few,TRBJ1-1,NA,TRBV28,TGTGCCACGCGCGGGGGGCGCACTGAAGCTTTCTTT,CATRGGRTEAFF
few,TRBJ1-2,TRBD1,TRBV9,TGTGCCAGCAGCGGGGAGGACAGGGGGAATTTCTATGGCTACACCTTC,CASSGEDRGNFYGYTF
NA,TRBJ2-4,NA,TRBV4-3,TGCGCCAGCAGCCTAGGCAACACTAGGGACTCGACCTTCGCCAAAAACATTCAGTACTTC,CASSLGNTRDSTFAKNIQYF
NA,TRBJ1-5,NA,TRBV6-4,TGTGCCAGCAGTGGGAGGAGTCCAGATAGCAATCAGCCCCAGCATTTT,CASSGRSPDSNQPQHF
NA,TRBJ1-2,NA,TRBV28,TGTGCCAGCAGTTTGACAGGCCCCTATGGCTACACCTTC,CASSLTGPYGYTF
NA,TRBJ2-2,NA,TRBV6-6,TGTGCCAGCAGCTCCTTCGACAGCGCAAGAGGCGGGGAGCTGTTTTTT,CASSSFDSARGGELFF
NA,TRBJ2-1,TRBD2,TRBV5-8,TGTGCCAGCAGGAAGGGACTAGCGGGAAAAAATGAGCAGTTCTTC,CASRKGLAGKNEQFF
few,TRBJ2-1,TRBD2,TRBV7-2,TGTGCCAGCAGCCCACGGGGGGGCCCCTACAATGAGCAGTTCTTC,CASSPRGGPYNEQFF
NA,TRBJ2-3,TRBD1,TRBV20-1,TGCAGTGCTAGTAGTTCCGGGACAGGGGTAGATACGCAGTATTTT,CSASSSGTGVDTQYF
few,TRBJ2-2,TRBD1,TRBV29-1,TGCAGCGCCGGGACAGGGGGCACCGGGGAGCTGTTTTTT,CSAGTGGTGELFF
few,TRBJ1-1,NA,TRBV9,TGTGCCAGCAGCGTAGGGCATACGAACACTGAAGCTTTCTTT,CASSVGHTNTEAFF
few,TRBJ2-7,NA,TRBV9,TGTGCCAGCATTGTGGGGGGTAAGCACTACGAGCAGTACTTC,CASIVGGKHYEQYF
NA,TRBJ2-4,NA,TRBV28,TGTGCCAGCAGTTTATACGGGGCCAAAAACATTCAGTACTTC,CASSLYGAKNIQYF
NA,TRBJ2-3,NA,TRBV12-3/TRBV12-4,TGTGCCAGCAGCTTGGACAGCCCTTACCTGTATTTT,CASSLDSPYLYF
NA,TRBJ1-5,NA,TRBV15,TGTGCCACCAGCAGAGGTGGTTCAGATTTCAATCAGCCCCAGCATTTT,CATSRGGSDFNQPQHF
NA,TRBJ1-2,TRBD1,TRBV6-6,TGTGCCAGCAGTCAGGGGGCCAGGGGCTACACCTTC,CASSQGARGYTF
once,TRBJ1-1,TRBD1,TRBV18,TGTGCCAGCTCACCACCGGGACAGGGATGGGGGAACACTGAAGCTTTCTTT,CASSPPGQGWGNTEAFF
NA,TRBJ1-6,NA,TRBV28,TGTGCCAGCAGCCGGGACACTACTCCTTCACCCCTCCACTTT,CASSRDTTPSPLHF
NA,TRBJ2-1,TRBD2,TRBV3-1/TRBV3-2,TGTGCCAGCAGCCAAGTGAGGACTAGCGGGATGAATGAGCAGTTCTTC,CASSQVRTSGMNEQFF
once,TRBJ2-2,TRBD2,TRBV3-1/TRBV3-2,TGTGCCAGCAAGGCGGGAGTGTACACCGGGGAGCTGTTTTTT,CASKAGVYTGELFF
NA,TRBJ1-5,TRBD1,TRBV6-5,TGTGCCAGCAGAGACAGGGGGGATCAGCCCCAGCATTTT,CASRDRGDQPQHF
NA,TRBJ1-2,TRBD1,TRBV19,TGTGCCAGTAGGACAGGGTTTGGCAACTATGGCTACACCTTC,CASRTGFGNYGYTF